The clone carrying this TCR beta chain came up many times. Its antigen is not identified. The germline gives CDR1 PRHDT, CDR2 FYEKMQ (reference sequence). Trimming left V 5 bases short and J 2 bases short, with 24 bases between. CDR3 size: 18 residues. Library preparation for TCR beta used quantitative 5'-RACE with molecular barcodes. Using its own MiXCR run on the 5' RACE reads, TCRdb lists one record per CDR3 protein. The sample yields some 200,000 distinct CDR3 sequences, 18% seen once. This sample is part of a study of CD8 T cells in ankylosing spondylitis. Study observations and caveats: In the blood and synovial fluid of reactive arthritis, some motif variants had been previously reported. Ankylosing spondylitis blood appeared to be characterized by a TCR beta motif of about 8 highly homologous variants. The authors reported significant enrichment of disease-linked clones in matched ankylosing spondylitis synovial fluid.

V gene TRBV13 combines with J gene TRBJ1-2, with D uncertain. Specimen: blood, either unsorted or a sorted T cell fraction (not recorded which). This TCR was sampled from a male donor aged 10 to 35 with ankylosing spondylitis or in good health (not recorded which). The CDR3 region has the DNA TGTGCCAGCAGCCCCTTGGATGGAGGAATTGGGTCCAACTATGGCTACACCTTC. Its translation: CASSPLDGGIGSNYGYTF.